A single sample is the source of the 31 T cell receptor beta chains below, sequenced in a study of CD8 T cells in Susac syndrome. RNA, at roughly 0.45 to 1 ug, was reverse transcribed with random hexamers. TCRdb recomputed calls from the immunoSEQ multiplex PCR reads with MiXCR, one row per CDR3 protein. The sample carries roughly 130,000 distinct CDR3 sequences, roughly 94% recorded once. The sample taken for sequencing was CD4+ T cells from PBMCs. The receptors stem from a human donor with multiple sclerosis.

The chain is built from TRBV30 and TRBJ1-4; D may be TRBD1 (5 bases). This CDR3 has 12 residues. In germline, CDR1 is GTSNPN, CDR2 SVGIG (reference sequence). Between the trimmed V and J ends, which lost 4 bases and 6 bases, there was a span of 9 bases. This CDR3 reads CAWTGTDEKLFF. In DNA, the CDR3 is TGTGCCTGGACCGGGACGGATGAAAAACTGTTTTTT.

This chain connects TRBV28 to TRBJ2-1, with 8 bases identical to TRBD1. This CDR3 region has 15 residues. Germline values: CDR1 MDHEN, CDR2 SYDVKM. V was pared by 6 bases and J by 5 bases, with 9 bases of the junction left unmatched. The CDR3 sequence: CASSAPGQADNEQFF. Written as DNA, the CDR3 is TGTGCCAGCAGCGCCCCGGGACAGGCGGACAATGAGCAGTTCTTC.

This chain joins TRBV6-2 or TRBV6-3 and TRBJ1-2; weak D call: TRBD1 (5 bases). CDR3 length: 12 amino acids. Trimming shortened V by 5 bases and J by 3 bases, and 7 bases separated the two germline ends. CDR1 and CDR2 from the germline V gene are MNHEY and SVGEGT. In DNA form, the CDR3 reads TGTGCCAGCAGTGACAGCTACTATGGCTACACCTTC. It encodes CASSDSYYGYTF.

The rearrangement links TRBV24-1 to TRBJ2-1; D unresolved. Germline CDR1 KGHDR, CDR2 SFDVKD. Deletions cut 6 bases from V and 8 bases from J, with 22 bases between. This CDR3 is built from 16 residues. CDR3 amino acids: CATSPHARRPTHEQFF. The CDR3 nucleotides read TGTGCCACCAGTCCTCACGCCCGGAGACCGACACATGAGCAGTTCTTC.

The chain recombines TRBV19 with TRBJ1-5; D unclear. The length of the CDR3 is 12 residues. Trimming left V 5 bases short and J 5 bases short, with 7 bases between. Germline assignment: CDR1 LNHDA and CDR2 SQIVND (reference sequence). CDR3 sequence: CASSATYQPQHF. The CDR3, as DNA: TGTGCCAGTAGTGCCACCTATCAGCCCCAGCATTTT.

The rearrangement uses TRBV30 and TRBJ1-2; no reliable D call. The germline gives CDR1 GTSNPN, CDR2 SVGIG (reference sequence). The ends were cut back, 3 bases at V and 1 base at J, with 6 bases in the middle. The CDR3 loop spans 12 amino acids. In nucleotides, the CDR3 is TGTGCCTGGAGAACTGATAACTATGGCTACACCTTC. Residues: CAWRTDNYGYTF.

The chain recombines TRBV7-2 with TRBJ2-7; 7 nucleotides line up with TRBD1. V was clipped by 8 bases and J by 6 bases; unmatched bases: 10. Germline CDR1 is SGHTA and CDR2 is FQGNSA. This CDR3 region has 13 residues. CDR3 coding DNA: TGTGCCAGCGCCGGGACAGCCGGTCTCGAGCAGTACTTC. Amino acids: CASAGTAGLEQYF. The whole variable domain, remainder taken from reference TRBV7-2 and TRBJ2-7, is GAGVSQSPSNKVTEKGKDVELRCDPISGHTALYWYRQSLGQGLEFLIYFQGNSAPDKSGLPSDRFSAERTGGSVSTLTIQRTQQEDSAVYLCASAGTAGLEQYFGPGTRLTVT.

The rearrangement links TRBV6-5 to TRBJ2-5, with TRBD1 as a possible D gene (5 bases). The CDR3 contains 13 residues. CDR1 and CDR2 from the germline V gene are MNHEY and SVGAGI. Trimming removed 8 bases at V and 2 bases at J, with 12 bases between. CDR3 coding DNA: TGTGCCAGCTTCGCTCGACAGCAAGAGACCCAGTACTTC. Its translation: CASFARQQETQYF.

V and J are TRBV5-1 and TRBJ1-1; D not resolved. Germline V CDR1 and CDR2: SGHRS, YFSETQ. This CDR3 spans 14 amino acids. The V gene lost 4 bases and the J gene lost 2 bases, with 12 bases spanning the gap. The CDR3 loop reads CASSPDRGNTEAFF. Here the CDR3 DNA reads TGCGCCAGCAGCCCGGACCGGGGAAACACTGAAGCTTTCTTT. The full variable domain, completed using reference TRBV5-1 and TRBJ1-1, is KAGVTQTPRYLIKTRGQQVTLSCSPISGHRSVSWYQQTPGQGLQFLFEYFSETQRNKGNFPGRFSGRQFSNSRSEMNVSTLELGDSALYLCASSPDRGNTEAFFGQGTRLTVV.

The gene calls are TRBV6-2 or TRBV6-3 and TRBJ2-4; D is perhaps TRBD2 (6 bases). CDR1 is MNHEY, CDR2 SVGEGT, per germline. V was shortened by 2 bases and J by 6 bases, with 11 bases between the two germline ends. The CDR3 has 14 amino acids. For the CDR3, the DNA is TGTGCCAGCAGTTACGGAGGGGACCTAAACATTCAGTACTTC. It specifies CASSYGGDLNIQYF.

The chain joins TRBV18 to TRBJ2-7; 9 positions match TRBD1. Germline lookup yields CDR1 KGHSH and CDR2 LQKENI. This CDR3 region has 15 residues. The V segment lost 6 bases and the J segment 6 bases; nucleotides outside the gene matches: 12. The CDR3 is CASSRSGQGGFEQYF. CDR3 bases: TGTGCCAGCTCCCGGTCGGGACAGGGAGGTTTCGAGCAGTACTTC.

V is TRBV6-5 and J is TRBJ2-6, with no clear D. Germline V gene data show CDR1 as MNHEY and CDR2 as SVGAGI. V was trimmed by 2 bases and J by 2 bases, leaving 4 bases between them. The CDR3 contains 14 residues. Here the CDR3 DNA reads TGTGCCAGCAGTTACGGGGCTGGGGCCAACGTCCTGACTTTC. Its translation is CASSYGAGANVLTF.

The chain couples TRBV6-6 to TRBJ1-5; D not certain. The CDR3 contains 16 residues. The ends were cut back, 2 bases at V and 1 base at J, with 12 bases in the middle. The germline gives CDR1 MNHNY, CDR2 SVGAGI (reference sequence). CDR3 sequence: CASSYLKAVSNQPQHF. CDR3 in DNA: TGTGCCAGCAGTTACCTCAAGGCAGTCAGCAATCAGCCCCAGCATTTT.

The V call is TRBV6-2 or TRBV6-3, the J call TRBJ2-3; TRBD2 matches 9 bases. The V gene's germline CDR1 is MNHEY and CDR2 SVGEGT. The ends lost 6 bases at V and 3 bases at J; junction bases unmatched: 4. The CDR3 extends over 14 amino acids. The CDR3 DNA is TGTGCCAGCAGCACTAGCGGGTTAACAGATACGCAGTATTTT. Encoded protein: CASSTSGLTDTQYF.

V gene TRBV12-5 combines with J gene TRBJ1-5; D gene uncertain. Trimming took 1 base from V and 2 from J, leaving 3 bases between them. This CDR3 region has 13 residues. In germline, CDR1 is LGHNT, CDR2 FRNRAP. CDR3: CASGLAGNQPQHF. CDR3 coding DNA: TGTGCTAGTGGTTTGGCGGGCAATCAGCCCCAGCATTTT.

The chain links TRBV4-1 to TRBJ2-3; TRBD2 is a possible D gene (5 bases). The length of the CDR3 is 16 residues. Germline lookup yields CDR1 MGHRA and CDR2 YSYEKL. V was shortened by 0 bases and J by 0 bases, with 10 bases between the two germline ends. The CDR3 spells CASSQDPSRSTDTQYF. The CDR3 DNA reads as TGCGCCAGCAGCCAAGATCCTAGCAGAAGCACAGATACGCAGTATTTT.

The rearrangement links TRBV29-1 to TRBJ1-2; possible D gene TRBD1, 6 bases. With 4 bases removed from V and 6 bases from J, the gap between germline ends came to 12 bases. The V gene's germline CDR1 is SQVTM and CDR2 ANQGSEA. This CDR3 is 12 amino acids long. The CDR3 sequence: CSVGPTGHGYTF. CDR3 in DNA: TGCAGCGTTGGCCCCACAGGGCATGGCTACACCTTC.

This clonotype appeared once. The chain recombines TRBV6-1 with TRBJ2-2, with D perhaps being TRBD1 or TRBD2 (5 bases each). This CDR3 has 16 residues. Germline values: CDR1 MNHNS, CDR2 SASEGT. The V end was cut by 8 bases, the J end by 7 bases, with 23 bases between. Here the CDR3 reads CASRFFAGKGGGELFF. The CDR3 DNA follows: TGTGCCAGCCGGTTCTTCGCAGGGAAAGGAGGCGGGGAGCTGTTTTTT.

This clonotype has only one observation. The rearrangement links TRBV5-1 to TRBJ1-2, with 9 positions matching TRBD1. Trimming took 4 bases from V and 7 from J; bases not matched to a gene: 5. CDR3 size: 13 residues. Germline CDR1 is SGHRS and CDR2 is YFSETQ. The DNA for the CDR3 is TGCGCCAGCAGCCCCGGGACAGGGTCTGGCTACACCTTC. This translates into CASSPGTGSGYTF.

This chain links TRBV20-1 with TRBJ1-1; tentatively, D is TRBD1 (5 bases). Germline V CDR1 and CDR2: DFQATT, SNEGSKA (reference sequence). The V gene lost 1 base and the J gene lost 5 bases, with 17 bases spanning the gap. The CDR3 runs to 15 residues. This chain's CDR3 is CSARVDTNWGTEAFF. The CDR3 nucleotides are TGCAGTGCTAGAGTGGACACCAATTGGGGGACTGAAGCTTTCTTT.

The gene calls are TRBV19 and TRBJ2-5; D may correspond to TRBD1 or TRBD2 (6 bases each). The CDR3 loop spans 14 amino acids. V lost 10 bases, J lost 2 bases, and 17 bases lay in between. Germline V gene data show CDR1 as LNHDA and CDR2 as SQIVND (reference sequence). CDR3: CATGRGGGQETQYF. CDR3 coding DNA: TGTGCCACCGGCAGGGGTGGGGGGCAAGAGACCCAGTACTTC.

The rearrangement uses TRBV30 and TRBJ1-4; unclear D gene. CDR3 length: 12 residues. CDR1 is GTSNPN, CDR2 SVGIG, per germline (reference sequence). V gave up 4 bases and J gave up 5 bases, with 8 bases separating them. In nucleotides, the CDR3 is TGTGCCTGGAAACCGGGCAATGAAAAACTGTTTTTT. It codes for CAWKPGNEKLFF.

This rearrangement joins TRBV7-9 to TRBJ1-2; no firm D call. CDR3 size: 14 residues. Trimming pared 7 bases from V and 6 bases from J, leaving 18 bases between. Germline V gene data show CDR1 as SEHNR and CDR2 as FQNEAQ (reference sequence). CDR3 region: CASTSTTGVDGYTF. Written as DNA, the CDR3 is TGTGCCAGCACTTCTACGACGGGAGTTGATGGCTACACCTTC. Combining the CDR3 with reference TRBV7-9 and TRBJ1-2 gives the whole variable domain DTGVSQNPRHKITKRGQNVTFRCDPISEHNRLYWYRQTLGQGPEFLTYFQNEAQLEKSRLLSDRFSAERPKGSFSTLEIQRTEQGDSAMYLCASTSTTGVDGYTFGSGTRLTVV.

V gene TRBV5-4 combines with J gene TRBJ2-5; TRBD2 might be the D (7 bases). Trimming cost V 2 bases and J 1 base, with 18 bases left between them. There are 17 residues in the CDR3. The germline V gene encodes CDR1 SGHNT and CDR2 YYREEE (reference sequence). The chain's CDR3 is CASSFPREGGTQETQYF. The CDR3 DNA is TGTGCCAGCAGCTTCCCGAGGGAGGGGGGAACCCAAGAGACCCAGTACTTC.

The V gene is TRBV7-9, the J gene TRBJ2-1; D might be TRBD1 (6 bases). The germline V gene has CDR1 SEHNR and CDR2 FQNEAQ (reference sequence). The CDR3 is 15 amino acids. V was trimmed by 5 bases and J by 15 bases, leaving 26 bases between them. Written as DNA, the CDR3 is TGTGCCAGCAGCCCCCCATCCCGGGAACAGGGTATTAGGTTCTTC. Its translation: CASSPPSREQGIRFF.

The rearrangement uses TRBV9 and TRBJ2-2; tentative D call: TRBD1 (5 bases). Trimming pared 0 bases from V and 4 bases from J, leaving 10 bases between. CDR1 and CDR2 from the germline V gene are SGDLS and YYNGEE. The CDR3 has 15 residues. CDR3 loop: CASSVGRQTTGELFF. The CDR3, as DNA: TGTGCCAGCAGCGTAGGCAGACAGACCACCGGGGAGCTGTTTTTT.

V gene TRBV29-1 combines with J gene TRBJ1-5; 9 nucleotides line up with TRBD1. The CDR3 is 13 amino acids. With 7 bases clipped from V and 7 bases from J, the junction kept 8 bases outside the gene matches. Germline lookup yields CDR1 SQVTM and CDR2 ANQGSEA. CDR3 loop: CSALGQGGQPQHF. CDR3 nucleotide sequence: TGCAGCGCCCTGGGACAGGGAGGACAGCCCCAGCATTTT.

The CDR3 loop reads CASSPGQGWNQPQHF. The DNA of the CDR3 is TGTGCCAGCAGTCCGGGACAGGGATGGAATCAGCCCCAGCATTTT. V usage is TRBV6-2 or TRBV6-3 and J usage is TRBJ1-5, with 9 bases identical to TRBD1. V trimming: 5 bases; J trimming: 4 bases; junction bases outside the gene matches: 6. The germline V gene encodes CDR1 MNHEY and CDR2 SVGEGT. The CDR3 loop spans 15 amino acids.

The V call is TRBV18, the J call TRBJ2-7; TRBD1 agrees at 10 bases. The germline gives CDR1 KGHSH, CDR2 LQKENI. This CDR3 has 14 residues. Losses at the gene ends were 5 bases for V and 5 bases for J; bases not matched to a gene: 6. The CDR3 coding sequence is TGTGCCAGCTCAGACAGGGGGCTAAAGGACGAGCAGTACTTC. This sequence encodes CASSDRGLKDEQYF.

J is TRBJ2-1 and V is TRBV5-4; D is unresolved. The germline gives CDR1 SGHNT, CDR2 YYREEE (reference sequence). This CDR3 spans 15 amino acids. The ends were cut back, 2 bases at V and 0 bases at J, with 9 bases in the middle. CDR3 nucleotide sequence: TGTGCCAGCAGCTTCCACAGTTCCTCCTACAATGAGCAGTTCTTC. This codes for CASSFHSSSYNEQFF.

The CDR3 DNA reads TGCGCCAGCAGTCAATTATGGACTGCTTACGAGCAGTACTTC. It encodes CASSQLWTAYEQYF. V is TRBV23-1 and J is TRBJ2-7; perhaps TRBD2 as D (5 bases). TRBV23-1 is reported as an ORF; its role is uncertain. V lost 1 base, J lost 4 bases, and 11 bases lay in between. CDR3 length: 14 amino acids.